This section outlines one T cell receptor (beta chain) sequence together with its context. What it binds is not known. At one boundary the junction diverges from the germline segment, which might be a read error. Primers for the PCR totalled 60 Vbeta and 13 Jbeta. Here immunoSEQ multiplex PCR was the method, and the copy in TCRdb shows in-frame clones only, minus some. The sample contains about 90,000 clones, under 80% of which appear only once. The data were obtained in a study of cytomegalovirus exposure and HLA in healthy donors. The CDR3 runs 17 residues. Germline values: CDR1 LGHNA, CDR2 YNFKEQ. The study, taken as a whole, reports: An observed cluster of highly shared sequence variants was recorded as a likely sequencing artifact.

The sample was PBMCs. This sequence joins TRBV4-2 and TRBJ2-1, with 7 bases identical to TRBD1. The source of this sequence is a man aged 25 to 40 in good health and CMV-seropositive. The CDR3 loop reads CASRQDPWTGAFNEQFF. The CDR3 DNA reads TGTGCCAGCAGGCAAGATCCCTGGACAGGTGCTTTCAATGAGCAGTTCTTC.